This TCR beta chain was sequenced for a study of blood T cells in healthy people across ages (dated by TCRdb to 2013 to 2016). About the full investigation: In model experiments, roughly one uniquely barcoded TCR beta cDNA molecule per two T cells was captured by template switching. Age-related changes in TCR beta repertoire diversity were measured in the study by deep sequencing normalized with unique cDNA molecular identifiers. Donors were grouped into four age groups: young (average roughly 17 years), middle-aged (39), aged (around 60) and long-lived (roughly 80). To avoid experimental bias, donors of different ages were spread randomly across the sequencing lanes. Using the same blood draw, the study looked at two additional independent replicas of 1 million unique cDNA reads for two donors, one aged 18 to 29 and the other aged 80 or older.

A note on this clonotype: What this receptor recognizes is not known. Base qualities are not provided; no much larger clone lies one nucleotide away.

There are 16 amino acids in the CDR3, from cysteine to phenylalanine inclusive. Only CDR3 DNA is held: 48 bases, read in frame from base 1. The donors were some 39 Caucasian individuals from Russia, aged roughly 6 to 100 years, who were systemically healthy. Each donor gave about 9.2 milliliters of peripheral blood, drawn into EDTA-treated Vacutainer tubes. Ficoll-Paque density-gradient centrifugation was used to isolate PBMCs, with at least 7 million per sample. Trizol reagent was used to extract total RNA from PBMCs, with at least 5.5 micrograms per sample. For every donor, flow cytometry on a PBMC aliquot measured the percentage of naive CD45RAhigh/CD27high T cells. General findings and caveats noted by the study authors: Because the CMV infection status of the donors was unknown, age-related changes in expanded clonotypes may potentially have been confounded. The percentage of naive T cells measured by flow cytometry correlated strongly with observed TCR beta diversity. Estimates of total diversity based on one million sequenced T cells were regarded as lower bounds and as underestimates. The long-lived group showed more naive CD4+ T cells, fewer expanded clones and increased TCR diversity than the aged group, suggesting age selection. Since profiling was done on bulk unsorted PBMCs, naive and antigen-experienced compartments could not be conclusively compared. As age increased, observed TCR beta diversity per million T cells dropped in a roughly linear way, and a significant reduction was already evident by age 40.

Libraries were constructed by 5' RACE. A second PCR of about 6 to 11 cycles was performed with a sample-barcoded 5' primer and a J-beta primer mix. A template-switch 5' adaptor carrying 12 random nucleotides introduced a unique molecular identifier onto each TCR beta cDNA molecule. Each sample yielded at least 2.5 million CDR3-containing paired-end reads. First-strand cDNA synthesis was performed from all RNA using the Mint cDNA synthesis kit, with priming by a TRBC-specific oligonucleotide. All cDNA was treated with uracil-DNA glycosylase and then went through a first 18-cycle PCR with the universal primers M1SS and BC2_uni_R. As for how the authors treated the data: Normalization of each sample was performed by random selection of 1 million high-quality reads, each carrying a distinct molecular identifier. Reads with shared molecular identifiers were discarded instead of being binned into consensus sequences. MiTCR, with a Q25 quality threshold and the strictest error-elimination algorithm, was used for CDR3 identification, clonotype clustering and error correction. A nonparametric unseen species model with Euler transformation was used to estimate lower-bound total TCR beta diversity. The raw public reads went through TCRdb reprocessing: fastp at Q25, MiXCR clone calling, in-frame beta chains kept. All rows with the same CDR3 protein become a single entry with the most common DNA and genes. What appears here as the V and J calls and clone size reflects TCRdb's work, not the paper's. The sample data list some 1,800,000 distinct CDR3 sequences, and around 40% of these were observed just once. The leading ten clones occupy 20% to 25% of the sample.

The V and J genes are TRBV21-1 and TRBJ2-5; the DNA was not used to check the table's D call, TRBD1. TRBV21-1 is a documented pseudogene. The sequence was obtained from a human donor in good health. The specimen sequenced was blood. The sequenced DNA: TGTGCCAGCAGCAAGGAGAAGGGGGCGGTTTGGAAGACCCAGTACTTC. It translates to CASSKEKGAVWKTQYF.